This T cell receptor beta chain stems from a study of Ad26.COV2.S vaccination and SARS-CoV-2 variants. Across the study: Intramuscular Ad26.COV2.S doses were given once or twice, 56 days apart.

Assay used: immunoSEQ multiplex PCR; TCRdb lists only in-frame clones, some missing. The data hold roughly 250,000 clones, with around 90% observed a single time. Specified treatment: about 20 received Ad26.COV2.S at low or high dose, single or two shots; about 5 received placebo; per-sample allocation not given. Specimens were obtained on day 63 following the first vaccine or placebo injection. Recruitment in Boston yielded a donor of adult age, 18-55 years. This CDR3 is built from 14 residues. Germline lookup yields CDR1 MNHEY and CDR2 SVGAGI. Trimming stripped 8 bases from V and 4 bases from J, with 17 bases between.

V gene TRBV6-5 combines with J gene TRBJ1-2; possibly TRBD1 for D (5 bases). The source is a person between 18 and 65 years old who received the Ad26.COV2.S COVID-19 vaccine or a placebo. Sequencing was performed on peripheral blood, taken in a trial of Ad26.COV2.S vaccine versus placebo. The chain's CDR3 is CASQSGQGRYGYTF. The CDR3 DNA follows: TGTGCCAGCCAGAGCGGGCAGGGCCGCTATGGCTACACCTTC.